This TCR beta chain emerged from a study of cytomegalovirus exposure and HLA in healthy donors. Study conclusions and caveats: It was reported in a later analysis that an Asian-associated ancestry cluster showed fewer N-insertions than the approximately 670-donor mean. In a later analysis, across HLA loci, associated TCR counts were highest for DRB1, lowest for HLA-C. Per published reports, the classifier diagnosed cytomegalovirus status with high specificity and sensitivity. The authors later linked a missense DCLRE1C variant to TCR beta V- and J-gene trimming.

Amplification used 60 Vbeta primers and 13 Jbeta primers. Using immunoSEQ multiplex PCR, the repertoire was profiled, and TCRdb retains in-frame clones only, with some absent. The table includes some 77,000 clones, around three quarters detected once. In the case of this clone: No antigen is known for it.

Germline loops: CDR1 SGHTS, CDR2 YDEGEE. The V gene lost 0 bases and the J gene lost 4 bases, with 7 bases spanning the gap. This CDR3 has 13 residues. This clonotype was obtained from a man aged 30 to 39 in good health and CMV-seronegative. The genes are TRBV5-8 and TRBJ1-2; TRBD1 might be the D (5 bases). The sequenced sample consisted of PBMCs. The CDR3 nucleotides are TGTGCCAGCAGCTTGGATAGGGGCTATGGCTACACCTTC. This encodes CASSLDRGYGYTF.